What follows are 4 T cell receptor beta chains derived from one specimen sequenced in a study of blood T cell repertoires in COVID-19. Clones were sequenced by immunoSEQ multiplex PCR, and TCRdb holds only the in-frame ones, with some missing. The table records some 190,000 clones, roughly 91% of them present only once. The sequenced sample was peripheral blood. Receptors were obtained from a human donor in a cohort sampled during active COVID-19.

The chain carries TRBV2 and TRBJ2-2; D ambiguous. Trimming shortened V by 3 bases and J by 1 base, and 6 bases separated the two germline ends. The CDR3 length is 14 residues. CDR1 is SNHLY, CDR2 FYNNEI, per germline. DNA of the CDR3: TGTGCCAGCAGTGAGGGCAGGAACACCGGGGAGCTGTTTTTT. Translation: CASSEGRNTGELFF.

In DNA form, the CDR3 reads TGTGCCAGCTCCCCCGGACTAGCGGGAGCGACAGATACGCAGTATTTT. Translated, it gives CASSPGLAGATDTQYF. The gene calls are TRBV18 and TRBJ2-3, with TRBD2 matching over 13 bases. The germline V gene encodes CDR1 KGHSH and CDR2 LQKENI. V was clipped by 6 bases and J by 3 bases; unmatched bases: 6. The CDR3 has 16 residues.

The rearrangement links TRBV15 to TRBJ2-2, with D perhaps matching TRBD1 (6 bases). CDR1 LNHNV and CDR2 YYDKDF come from the germline V gene (reference sequence). The CDR3 extends over 15 amino acids. With 2 bases removed from V and 4 bases from J, the gap between germline ends came to 11 bases. In DNA, the CDR3 is TGTGCCACCAGCAGAAACAGGGTAGGCACCGGGGAGCTGTTTTTT. Protein: CATSRNRVGTGELFF.

V is TRBV3-1 (or the pseudogene TRBV3-2) and J is TRBJ2-3, with 8 nucleotides matching TRBD1. The CDR3 contains 13 residues. J was trimmed by 6 bases and V by 5 bases; bases with no gene match: 4. Germline loops: CDR1 LGHDT, CDR2 YNNKEL (reference sequence). This CDR3 reads CASSFGTGDTQYF. The CDR3 nucleotides are TGTGCCAGCAGCTTCGGGACAGGCGATACGCAGTATTTT.